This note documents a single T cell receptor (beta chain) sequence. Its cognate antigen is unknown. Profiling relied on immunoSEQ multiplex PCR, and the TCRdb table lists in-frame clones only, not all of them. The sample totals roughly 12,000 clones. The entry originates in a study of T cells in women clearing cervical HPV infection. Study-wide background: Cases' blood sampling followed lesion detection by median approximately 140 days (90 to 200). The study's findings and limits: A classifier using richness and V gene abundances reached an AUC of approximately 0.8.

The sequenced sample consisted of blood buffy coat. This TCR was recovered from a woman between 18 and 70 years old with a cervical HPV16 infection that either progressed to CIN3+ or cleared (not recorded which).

CDR3 sequence reads: CASSVDRPLTANTEAFF. The sequenced CDR3 bases are TGCGCCAGCAGCGTCGATCGCCCTCTCACAGCGAACACTGAA. The chain combines TRBV5-1 with TRBJ1-1; no definite D call. The read halts 3 residues ahead of the CDR3 end, with the missing end drawn from the germline J gene. CDR1 and CDR2 (germline): SGHRS, YFSETQ. The CDR3 runs to 17 residues. V lost 4 bases and J lost 1, with 20 bases in between.